These T cell receptor beta chains were read from a single sample in a study of T cell responses to AZD1222 COVID-19 vaccine. Using immunoSEQ multiplex PCR, the repertoire was profiled, and TCRdb retains in-frame clones only, with some absent. The top ten hold more than 5% of the sample, which has some 82,000 clones, 85% to 90% seen once. Sequencing used peripheral blood, obtained on day 0 of AZD1222 vaccination. These receptors were collected from an adult in good health. The CDR3 runs from the conserved cysteine through the conserved F or W. D genes are given only for firm matches. Size tells how often a clone was seen (once, few, many) or the class of an expanded clone, and some rows leave it out.

D gene: .; J gene: TRBJ1-1; V gene: TRBV28; clone size: .; CDR3 protein: CASRDEARAFF; CDR3 DNA: TGTGCCAGCAGAGACGAGGCCCGAGCTTTCTTT
D gene: TRBD2; J gene: TRBJ2-5; V gene: TRBV7-2; clone size: .; CDR3 protein: CASSPGVSSGASGETQYF; CDR3 DNA: TGTGCCAGCAGCCCCGGGGTGTCTAGCGGGGCCTCGGGGGAGACCCAGTACTTC
D gene: TRBD1; J gene: TRBJ1-2; V gene: TRBV30; clone size: once; CDR3 protein: CAWTRDRGRGGYTF; CDR3 DNA: TGTGCCTGGACCCGGGACAGGGGGCGCGGGGGCTACACCTTC
D gene: .; J gene: TRBJ2-1; V gene: TRBV20-1; clone size: .; CDR3 protein: CSASRGSTYNEQFF; CDR3 DNA: TGCAGTGCTAGTAGGGGGAGCACCTACAATGAGCAGTTCTTC
D gene: TRBD1; J gene: TRBJ1-2; V gene: TRBV29-1; clone size: .; CDR3 protein: CSVNRDRENYGYTF; CDR3 DNA: TGCAGCGTGAACCGGGACAGGGAGAACTATGGCTACACCTTC
D gene: TRBD1; J gene: TRBJ1-2; V gene: TRBV5-1; clone size: .; CDR3 protein: CASSWTGTGGNYGYTF; CDR3 DNA: TGCGCCAGCAGCTGGACCGGGACAGGGGGGAACTATGGCTACACCTTC
D gene: TRBD2; J gene: TRBJ2-1; V gene: TRBV4-2; clone size: .; CDR3 protein: CASSQGELAGGNEQFF; CDR3 DNA: TGTGCCAGCAGCCAAGGAGAACTAGCGGGGGGGAATGAGCAGTTCTTC
D gene: .; J gene: TRBJ1-4; V gene: TRBV3-1/TRBV3-2; clone size: .; CDR3 protein: CASSHKTATNEKLFF; CDR3 DNA: TGTGCCAGCAGCCATAAGACAGCAACTAATGAAAAACTGTTTTTT
D gene: TRBD2; J gene: TRBJ2-5; V gene: TRBV27; clone size: .; CDR3 protein: CASSLLGLAGQETQYF; CDR3 DNA: TGTGCCAGCAGTTTATTGGGACTAGCGGGGCAAGAGACCCAGTACTTC
D gene: .; J gene: TRBJ1-6; V gene: TRBV27; clone size: .; CDR3 protein: CASSLYRGRDSPLHF; CDR3 DNA: TGTGCCAGCAGTTTATATAGAGGGAGGGATTCACCCCTCCACTTT
D gene: .; J gene: TRBJ1-1; V gene: TRBV2; clone size: .; CDR3 protein: CASSENRNTEAFF; CDR3 DNA: TGTGCCAGCAGTGAGAACAGGAACACTGAAGCTTTCTTT
D gene: .; J gene: TRBJ1-1; V gene: TRBV20-1; clone size: .; CDR3 protein: CSVRGTEAFF; CDR3 DNA: TGCAGTGTTCGCGGGACTGAAGCTTTCTTT
D gene: .; J gene: TRBJ1-1; V gene: TRBV7-2; clone size: .; CDR3 protein: CASSTNRGNTEAFF; CDR3 DNA: TGTGCCAGCAGCACGAACCGGGGGAACACTGAAGCTTTCTTT
D gene: .; J gene: TRBJ1-1; V gene: TRBV7-9; clone size: .; CDR3 protein: CASSLAPSGSEAFF; CDR3 DNA: TGTGCCAGCAGCTTAGCCCCGTCAGGTTCTGAAGCTTTCTTT
D gene: .; J gene: TRBJ1-2; V gene: TRBV29-1; clone size: once; CDR3 protein: CSVGHHLGGYTF; CDR3 DNA: TGCAGCGTTGGACATCACCTTGGTGGCTACACCTTC
D gene: .; J gene: TRBJ2-1; V gene: TRBV7-7; clone size: .; CDR3 protein: CASSLGFGSYNEQFF; CDR3 DNA: TGTGCTAGCAGCTTAGGGTTCGGCTCCTACAATGAGCAGTTCTTC
D gene: .; J gene: TRBJ2-3; V gene: TRBV9; clone size: .; CDR3 protein: CASSVPRDTQYF; CDR3 DNA: TGTGCCAGCAGCGTACCCAGGGATACGCAGTATTTT
D gene: .; J gene: TRBJ1-2; V gene: TRBV4-1; clone size: .; CDR3 protein: CASSQGHTSNYGYTF; CDR3 DNA: TGCGCCAGCAGCCAAGGGCACACCTCTAACTATGGCTACACCTTC
D gene: .; J gene: TRBJ2-3; V gene: TRBV6-2/TRBV6-3; clone size: .; CDR3 protein: CASSYGRAGHGTDTQYF; CDR3 DNA: TGTGCCAGCAGTTACGGCCGAGCGGGCCACGGCACAGATACGCAGTATTTT
D gene: .; J gene: TRBJ1-2; V gene: TRBV10-3; clone size: .; CDR3 protein: CAISDPGDYGYTF; CDR3 DNA: TGTGCCATCAGTGACCCTGGGGATTATGGCTACACCTTC